This TCR beta chain was retrieved from a study of T cells in Graves' hyperthyroidism and ophthalmopathy. General study results and limits: Median prediction lead before ophthalmopathy onset was 6.5 months with the model. Most expanded thyroid clonotypes above 0.001 also appeared in blood.

This clonotype was observed many times. Its antigen is still unknown. Used for diagnoses were clinical symptoms, serum thyroxine and TRAb, thyroid ultrasound and orbital computed tomography. Regions amplified from RNA transcripts were the TCR beta CDR3 regions. During a first-round RT-PCR of the TCR CDR3, the HTBI primer set was used. Each CDR3 protein gets one entry after TCRdb re-called the multiplex PCR reads with MiXCR. The table shows some 180,000 distinct CDR3 sequences, with about a sixth occurring only once. Trimming removed 5 bases from V and 1 base from J, with 9 bases in between. Germline CDR1 and CDR2: MNHNS and SASEGT. The CDR3 is made up of 13 amino acids.

The clonotype originates from a woman in her 50s with Graves' hyperthyroidism. What was sequenced was blood. V gene TRBV6-1 combines with J gene TRBJ2-7, with D unclear. The CDR3, as DNA: TGTGCCAGCAGTATCGGGTTTTCCTACGAGCAGTACTTC. Residues: CASSIGFSYEQYF.